Each of the 30 T cell receptor beta chains below was sequenced from the same sample in a study of cytomegalovirus exposure and HLA in healthy donors. Researchers ran the PCR with 60 Vbeta and 13 Jbeta primers. Produced via immunoSEQ multiplex PCR; TCRdb's table is partial and in-frame only. The sample shows about 140,000 clones, about four fifths of them seen only once. The sample taken for sequencing was PBMCs. Source of these receptors: a man between 18 and 35 years old in good health and CMV-seropositive.

The chain combines TRBV28 with TRBJ2-7; unclear D gene. CDR1 and CDR2 (germline): MDHEN, SYDVKM. V lost 2 bases to trimming and J lost 4 bases, with 12 bases between them. This CDR3 has 14 residues. The CDR3 nucleotides read TGTGCCAGCAGTTTAAAAGCCCGACTGTACGAGCAGTACTTC. This sequence encodes CASSLKARLYEQYF.

Worth noting for this clone: Mismatch with germline at one junction end may stem from a read error. This sequence joins TRBV7-7 and TRBJ2-7, with 8 bases that match TRBD1. CDR1 SSHAT and CDR2 FNYEAQ come from the germline V gene (reference sequence). This CDR3 contains 14 residues. The chain's CDR3 is CASSPTGGLLEQYF. The CDR3 DNA is TGTGCTAGCAGCCCAACAGGGGGTCTTCTCGAGCAGTACTTC.

The V and J genes are TRBV9 and TRBJ1-1; perhaps TRBD1 as D (5 bases). The CDR3 contains 13 residues. With 2 bases removed from V and 3 bases from J, the gap between germline ends came to 8 bases. Germline CDR1 and CDR2: SGDLS and YYNGEE. The CDR3 region is CASSVQGDTEAFF. CDR3 in DNA: TGTGCCAGCAGCGTTCAAGGGGACACTGAAGCTTTCTTT.

The rearrangement links TRBV7-9 to TRBJ1-4; D gene ambiguous. The germline CDR1 and CDR2 sequences are SEHNR and FQNEAQ (reference sequence). The CDR3 is 15 amino acids. V was pared by 4 bases and J by 0 bases, with 9 bases between. CDR3 in amino acids: CASSWEGATNEKLFF. In DNA, the CDR3 is TGTGCCAGCAGCTGGGAGGGAGCAACTAATGAAAAACTGTTTTTT.

This clone has a single count. This chain connects TRBV11-3 to TRBJ2-1, with TRBD1 as a possible D gene (6 bases). Germline V lookup: CDR1 SGHNT, CDR2 YENEEA. The CDR3 spans 13 residues. Trimming took off 2 bases at V and 7 bases at J, with 9 bases between the two ends. The CDR3 reads CASSLFRGNEQFF. As DNA, the CDR3 is TGTGCCAGCAGCTTATTCAGGGGAAATGAGCAGTTCTTC. Using reference TRBV11-3 and TRBJ2-1 for the parts outside the CDR3, the full variable domain is EAGVVQSPRYKIIEKKQPVAFWCNPISGHNTLYWYLQNLGQGPELLIRYENEEAVDDSQLPKDRFSAERLKGVDSTLKIQPAELGDSAVYLCASSLFRGNEQFFGPGTRLTVL.

The sample holds a few counts of this clone. The V and J genes are TRBV5-1 and TRBJ2-3; 9 bases map to TRBD2. Germline CDR1 SGHRS, CDR2 YFSETQ. The ends lost 6 bases at V and 0 bases at J; junction bases unmatched: 14. The CDR3 has 18 amino acids. The CDR3 loop is CASKIRTSESTSTDTQYF. The CDR3 coding sequence is TGCGCCAGCAAAATCAGGACTAGCGAAAGCACTAGCACAGATACGCAGTATTTT.

The genes are TRBV5-1 and TRBJ1-4, with 7 nucleotides matching TRBD1. This CDR3 contains 16 residues. The germline V gene encodes CDR1 SGHRS and CDR2 YFSETQ. The trim removed 0 bases at V and 3 bases at J, leaving 5 bases unmatched. CDR3 nucleotides: TGCGCCAGCAGCTTGGACCCGACAGGGCCTAATGAAAAACTGTTTTTT. Its translation is CASSLDPTGPNEKLFF.

The V and J genes are TRBV28 and TRBJ2-7; D call uncertain. V was pared by 3 bases and J by 3 bases, with 9 bases between. The CDR3 loop spans 13 amino acids. CDR1 and CDR2 (germline): MDHEN, SYDVKM. The CDR3 coding sequence is TGTGCCAGCAGTTTCGGTGAGGTCTACGAGCAGTACTTC. The encoded protein is CASSFGEVYEQYF.

The rearrangement joins TRBV7-6 to TRBJ1-1, with TRBD1 identical over 8 bases. CDR3 length equals 13 residues. V dropped 5 bases and J dropped 4; count of bases not matched to a gene: 3. Germline V gives CDR1 SGHVS, CDR2 FNYEAQ. The CDR3 is CASSRQGSTEAFF. CDR3 in DNA: TGTGCCAGCAGCCGACAGGGGTCCACTGAAGCTTTCTTT.

The CDR3, as DNA: TGTGCCAGTGGGACAGGGGGCGGTTATGGCTACACCTTC. It translates to CASGTGGGYGYTF. The rearrangement links TRBV6-1 to TRBJ1-2; TRBD1 matches at 12 bases. V shed 9 bases and J 5 bases; nucleotides not matched to a gene: 4. Germline assignment: CDR1 MNHNS and CDR2 SASEGT. There are 13 residues in the CDR3.

V and J are TRBV7-8 and TRBJ2-2; 7 bases fit TRBD2. The V gene's germline CDR1 is SGHVS and CDR2 FQNEAQ. Trimming removed 8 bases from V and 2 bases from J; junction bases left unmatched: 11. CDR3 size: 16 residues. This CDR3 is CASLGLAVGNTGELFF. In DNA form, the CDR3 reads TGTGCCAGCCTGGGGCTAGCGGTCGGTAACACCGGGGAGCTGTTTTTT.

The chain combines TRBV5-4 with TRBJ2-3; 8 positions match TRBD2. V shed 5 bases, J shed 0 bases, and the junction held 5 bases outside the gene matches. CDR1 is SGHNT, CDR2 YYREEE, per germline (reference sequence). This CDR3 comprises 15 residues. CDR3 protein: CASRTGGGSTDTQYF. CDR3 nucleotide sequence: TGTGCCAGCAGAACGGGAGGGGGTAGCACAGATACGCAGTATTTT.

This clone was detected a few times. The rearrangement links TRBV5-1 to TRBJ2-2; perhaps TRBD1 as D (5 bases). Germline V CDR1 and CDR2: SGHRS, YFSETQ. V was clipped by 0 bases and J by 5 bases, with 14 bases between them. This CDR3 has 16 residues. CDR3 protein: CASSLASQGVTGELFF. The CDR3 DNA reads TGCGCCAGCAGCTTGGCGAGTCAGGGTGTGACCGGGGAGCTGTTTTTT.

This chain's CDR3 is CATSQGKVSADTQYF. CDR3 coding DNA: TGTGCCACCAGCCAGGGGAAGGTGAGCGCAGATACGCAGTATTTT. The chain joins TRBV15 to TRBJ2-3, with a weak D call TRBD1 (6 bases). V was clipped by 5 bases and J by 4 bases, with 16 bases between them. The CDR3 contains 15 residues. Per the germline V gene, CDR1 is LNHNV and CDR2 is YYDKDF (reference sequence).

CDR3 DNA sequence: TGTGCCTGGGGTGCACTGGTGTATGAAAAACTGTTTTTT. Amino acids: CAWGALVYEKLFF. V gene TRBV30 combines with J gene TRBJ1-4; D gene ambiguous. Germline loops: CDR1 GTSNPN, CDR2 SVGIG (reference sequence). The CDR3 consists of 13 residues. V was clipped by 5 bases and J by 6 bases, with 13 bases between them. Using reference TRBV30 and TRBJ1-4 for the parts outside the CDR3, the full variable domain is SQTIHQWPATLVQPVGSPLSLECTVEGTSNPNLYWYRQAAGRGLQLLFYSVGIGQISSEVPQNLSASRPQDRQFILSSKKLLLSDSGFYLCAWGALVYEKLFFGSGTQLSVL.

The gene calls are TRBV29-1 and TRBJ1-2; D perhaps matches TRBD1 (5 bases). The V gene lost 4 bases and the J gene lost 4 bases, with 10 bases spanning the gap. Germline lookup yields CDR1 SQVTM and CDR2 ANQGSEA. This CDR3 spans 12 amino acids. The CDR3 region is CSVGGGGYGYTF. The CDR3 bases are TGCAGCGTTGGTGGCGGGGGCTATGGCTACACCTTC. Supplemented by reference TRBV29-1 and TRBJ1-2, the full variable domain reads SAVISQKPSRDICQRGTSLTIQCQVDSQVTMMFWYRQQPGQSLTLIATANQGSEATYESGFVIDKFPISRPNLTFSTLTVSNMSPEDSSIYLCSVGGGGYGYTFGSGTRLTVV.

This chain links TRBV7-9 with TRBJ2-5, with 11 bases matching TRBD2. The CDR3 is made up of 16 amino acids. The germline CDR1 and CDR2 sequences are SEHNR and FQNEAQ (reference sequence). The V gene end was trimmed by 5 bases and the J gene end by 2 bases; junction bases not matched to a gene: 7. CDR3 coding DNA: TGTGCCAGCAGCCTGCCGACTAGCGGGACACAAGAGACCCAGTACTTC. Protein product: CASSLPTSGTQETQYF.

The chain joins TRBV9 to TRBJ2-1; 11 nucleotides align to TRBD2. The trim removed 3 bases at V and 4 bases at J, leaving 6 bases unmatched. Germline V gives CDR1 SGDLS, CDR2 YYNGEE. The CDR3 is 16 residues long. The CDR3 sequence is CASSATTSGIYNEQFF. Written as DNA, the CDR3 is TGTGCCAGCAGCGCCACGACTAGCGGGATTTACAATGAGCAGTTCTTC.

This clone was counted between two and nine times. The rearrangement links TRBV11-3 to TRBJ2-3; 10 bases match TRBD2. Trimming removed 2 bases from V and 4 bases from J; junction bases left unmatched: 15. The CDR3 length is 19 residues. In germline, CDR1 is SGHNT, CDR2 YENEEA. CDR3 in DNA: TGTGCCAGCAGCTTATTCCCCCCCCCGAGGAGCGGGAGGGCAGATACGCAGTATTTT. It yields the protein CASSLFPPPRSGRADTQYF.

The rearrangement uses TRBV4-1 and TRBJ2-3; tentative D call: TRBD1 (6 bases). Trimming pared 2 bases from V and 0 bases from J, leaving 12 bases between. Germline CDR1 is MGHRA and CDR2 is YSYEKL. The CDR3 runs 16 residues. CDR3 nucleotide sequence: TGCGCCAGCAGCCAACCCAGGGGACGGAGCACAGATACGCAGTATTTT. It specifies CASSQPRGRSTDTQYF.

This clone was seen more than once but under ten times. The chain is built from TRBV25-1 and TRBJ1-2; possible D gene TRBD1, 5 bases. This CDR3 contains 17 residues. Trimming took 1 base from V and 5 from J, leaving 20 bases between them. The germline gives CDR1 MGHDK, CDR2 SYGVNS. CDR3 in amino acids: CASSESAGTVGIYGYTF. DNA of the CDR3: TGTGCCAGCAGTGAATCGGCGGGGACCGTTGGGATATATGGCTACACCTTC.

The chain is built from TRBV7-2 and TRBJ1-5; D not certain. CDR1 SGHTA and CDR2 FQGNSA come from the germline V gene. V was trimmed by 1 base and J by 1 base, leaving 8 bases between them. The CDR3 is made up of 15 amino acids. The CDR3 loop is CASSLVAVSNQPQHF. For the CDR3, the DNA is TGTGCCAGCAGCTTAGTGGCCGTAAGCAATCAGCCCCAGCATTTT.

The chain links TRBV11-2 to TRBJ1-2, with D possibly being TRBD1 (5 bases). CDR3 length: 14 residues. Trimming shortened V by 8 bases and J by 4 bases, and 17 bases separated the two germline ends. The germline CDR1 and CDR2 sequences are SGHAT and FQNNGV. CDR3 coding DNA: TGTGCCAGCGTAGGAATGGCAGGGTTCTATGGCTACACCTTC. Its translation: CASVGMAGFYGYTF.

The chain recombines TRBV28 with TRBJ1-5; 7 bases agree with TRBD1. Germline CDR1 is MDHEN and CDR2 is SYDVKM. V shed 5 bases and J 1 base; nucleotides not matched to a gene: 11. The CDR3 covers 17 residues. The CDR3 region has the DNA TGTGCCAGCAGTCTTATTAACAGGGGATGGAGCAATCAGCCCCAGCATTTT. It codes for CASSLINRGWSNQPQHF.

The rearrangement uses TRBV11-3 and TRBJ2-5, with 10 bases aligning to TRBD2. V lost 3 bases to trimming and J lost 5 bases; unmatched junction nucleotides: 9. Germline V gives CDR1 SGHNT, CDR2 YENEEA. This CDR3 spans 16 amino acids. CDR3 protein: CASSFGLAGVGETQYF. In DNA form, the CDR3 reads TGTGCCAGCAGCTTTGGTCTAGCGGGAGTGGGGGAGACCCAGTACTTC.

The J gene is TRBJ2-5, the V gene TRBV11-2; 7 bases line up with TRBD2. Per germline, CDR1 SGHAT and CDR2 FQNNGV. The CDR3 loop spans 12 amino acids. With 5 bases clipped from V and 10 bases from J, the junction kept 7 bases outside the gene matches. CDR3 in amino acids: CASSPGLDDQYF. Here the CDR3 DNA reads TGTGCCAGCAGCCCCGGACTAGACGACCAGTACTTC.

The chain combines TRBV29-1 with TRBJ2-3; TRBD2 matches at 14 bases. This CDR3 is built from 16 residues. After removal of 8 bases from V and 3 bases from J, the junction contained 10 bases not matched to a gene. Per germline, CDR1 SQVTM and CDR2 ANQGSEA. This chain's CDR3 is CSTTSGRALGTDTQYF. The CDR3 region has the DNA TGCAGCACGACTAGCGGGAGGGCCTTAGGAACAGATACGCAGTATTTT.

This chain connects TRBV21-1 to TRBJ1-1; the table's TRBD1 call for D was not verified on the DNA. TRBV21-1 is a known pseudogene. This CDR3 has 12 amino acids. The CDR3 loop is CASTPPDTEAFF. The CDR3 DNA is TGTGCCAGCACCCCCCCAGACACTGAAGCTTTCTTT.

The chain recombines TRBV6-5 with TRBJ2-1, with D possibly matching TRBD2 (6 bases). The V gene lost 6 bases and the J gene lost 8 bases, with 14 bases spanning the gap. Germline loops: CDR1 MNHEY, CDR2 SVGAGI. The length of the CDR3 is 13 residues. The DNA of the CDR3 is TGTGCCAGCAGCGGGAGACCGTCCGATGAGCAGTTCTTC. Its translation is CASSGRPSDEQFF.

V and J are TRBV9 and TRBJ2-7, with D possibly matching TRBD2 (6 bases). The length of the CDR3 is 13 residues. CDR1 is SGDLS, CDR2 YYNGEE, per germline. Trimming left V 0 bases short and J 5 bases short, with 9 bases between. The CDR3 loop is CASSVDPGDEQYF. CDR3 in DNA: TGTGCCAGCAGCGTAGATCCGGGGGACGAGCAGTACTTC.